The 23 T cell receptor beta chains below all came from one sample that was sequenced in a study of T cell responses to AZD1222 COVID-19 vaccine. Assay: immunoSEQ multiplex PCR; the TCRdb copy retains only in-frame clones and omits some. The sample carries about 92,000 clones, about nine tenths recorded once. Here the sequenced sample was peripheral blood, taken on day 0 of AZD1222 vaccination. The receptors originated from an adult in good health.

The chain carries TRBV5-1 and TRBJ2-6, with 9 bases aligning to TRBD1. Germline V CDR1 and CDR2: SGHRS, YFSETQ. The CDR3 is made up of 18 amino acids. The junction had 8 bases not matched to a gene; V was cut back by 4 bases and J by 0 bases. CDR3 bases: TGCGCCAGCAGCCCTGGGACAGGGCCTCCCTCTGGGGCCAACGTCCTGACTTTC. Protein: CASSPGTGPPSGANVLTF.

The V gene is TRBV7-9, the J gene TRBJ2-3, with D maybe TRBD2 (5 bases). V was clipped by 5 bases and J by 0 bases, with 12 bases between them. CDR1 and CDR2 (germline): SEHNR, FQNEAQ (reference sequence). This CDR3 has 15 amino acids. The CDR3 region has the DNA TGTGCCAGCAGCCAGGACTTACCTAGCACAGATACGCAGTATTTT. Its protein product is CASSQDLPSTDTQYF.

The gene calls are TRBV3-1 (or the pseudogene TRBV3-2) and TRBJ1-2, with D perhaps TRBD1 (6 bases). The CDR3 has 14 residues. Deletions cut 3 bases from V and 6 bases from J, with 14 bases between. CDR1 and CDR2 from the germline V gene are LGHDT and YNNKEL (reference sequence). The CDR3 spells CASSHARTDDGYTF. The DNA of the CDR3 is TGTGCCAGCAGCCACGCTCGGACAGACGATGGCTACACCTTC.

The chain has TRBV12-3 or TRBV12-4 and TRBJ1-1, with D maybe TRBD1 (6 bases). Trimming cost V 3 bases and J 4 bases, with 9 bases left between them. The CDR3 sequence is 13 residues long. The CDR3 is CASSFQGFTEAFF. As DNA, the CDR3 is TGTGCCAGCAGTTTTCAGGGGTTCACTGAAGCTTTCTTT.

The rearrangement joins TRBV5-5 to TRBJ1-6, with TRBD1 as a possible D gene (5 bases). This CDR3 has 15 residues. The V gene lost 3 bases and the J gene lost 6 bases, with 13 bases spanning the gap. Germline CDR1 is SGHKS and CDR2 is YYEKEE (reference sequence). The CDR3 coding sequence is TGTGCCAGCAGCTCCGGGGCCAGACTTAATTCACCCCTCCACTTT. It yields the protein CASSSGARLNSPLHF.

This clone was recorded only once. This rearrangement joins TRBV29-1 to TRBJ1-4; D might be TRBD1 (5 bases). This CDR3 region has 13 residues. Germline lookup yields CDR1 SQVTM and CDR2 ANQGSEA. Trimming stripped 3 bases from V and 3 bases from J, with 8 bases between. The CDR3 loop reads CSVDQGANEKLFF. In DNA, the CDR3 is TGCAGCGTTGATCAGGGAGCTAATGAAAAACTGTTTTTT.

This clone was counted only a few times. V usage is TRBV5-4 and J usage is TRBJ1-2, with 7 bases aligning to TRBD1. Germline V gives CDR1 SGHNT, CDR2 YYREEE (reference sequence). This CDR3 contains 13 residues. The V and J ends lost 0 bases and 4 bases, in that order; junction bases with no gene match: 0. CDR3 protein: CASSLDRGYGYTF. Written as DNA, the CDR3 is TGTGCCAGCAGCTTGGACAGGGGCTATGGCTACACCTTC.

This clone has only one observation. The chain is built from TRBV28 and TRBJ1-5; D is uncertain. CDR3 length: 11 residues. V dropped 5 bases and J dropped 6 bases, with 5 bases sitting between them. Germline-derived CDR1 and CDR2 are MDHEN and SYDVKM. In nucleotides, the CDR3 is TGTGCCAGCAGTGACACTCAGCCCCAGCATTTT. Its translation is CASSDTQPQHF.

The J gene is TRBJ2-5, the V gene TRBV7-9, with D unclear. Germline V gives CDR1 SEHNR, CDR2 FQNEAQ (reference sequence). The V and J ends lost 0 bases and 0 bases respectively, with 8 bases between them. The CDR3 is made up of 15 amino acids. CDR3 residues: CASSLALRNQETQYF. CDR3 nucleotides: TGTGCCAGCAGCTTAGCGCTGCGTAACCAAGAGACCCAGTACTTC.

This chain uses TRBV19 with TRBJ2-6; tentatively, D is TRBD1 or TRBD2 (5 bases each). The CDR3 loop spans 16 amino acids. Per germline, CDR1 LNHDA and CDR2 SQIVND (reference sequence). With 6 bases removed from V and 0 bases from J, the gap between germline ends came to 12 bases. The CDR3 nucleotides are TGTGCCAGTAGCCGGGACGGGACCTCTGGGGCCAACGTCCTGACTTTC. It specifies CASSRDGTSGANVLTF.

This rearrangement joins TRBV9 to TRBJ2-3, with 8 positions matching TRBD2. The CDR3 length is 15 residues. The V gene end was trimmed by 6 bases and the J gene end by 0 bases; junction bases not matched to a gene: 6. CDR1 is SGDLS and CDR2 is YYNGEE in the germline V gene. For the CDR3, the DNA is TGTGCCAGCACTCCGGGGGGGGATAGCACAGATACGCAGTATTTT. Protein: CASTPGGDSTDTQYF. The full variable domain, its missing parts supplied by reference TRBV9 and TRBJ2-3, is DSGVTQTPKHLITATGQRVTLRCSPRSGDLSVYWYQQSLDQGLQFLIQYYNGEERAKGNILERFSAQQFPDLHSELNLSSLELGDSALYFCASTPGGDSTDTQYFGPGTRLTVL.

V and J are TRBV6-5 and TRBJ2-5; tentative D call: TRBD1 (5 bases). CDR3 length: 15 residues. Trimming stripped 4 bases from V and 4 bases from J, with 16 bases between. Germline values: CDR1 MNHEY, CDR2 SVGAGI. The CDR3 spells CASSSSGAPPETQYF. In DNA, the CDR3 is TGTGCCAGCAGTTCGTCTGGGGCCCCGCCAGAGACCCAGTACTTC.

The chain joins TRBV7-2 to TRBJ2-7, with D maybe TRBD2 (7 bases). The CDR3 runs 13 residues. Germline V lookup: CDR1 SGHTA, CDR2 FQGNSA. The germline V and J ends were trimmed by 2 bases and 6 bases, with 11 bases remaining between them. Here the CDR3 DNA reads TGTGCCAGCAGCTTACGGGGGGCGGCCGAGCAGTACTTC. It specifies CASSLRGAAEQYF.

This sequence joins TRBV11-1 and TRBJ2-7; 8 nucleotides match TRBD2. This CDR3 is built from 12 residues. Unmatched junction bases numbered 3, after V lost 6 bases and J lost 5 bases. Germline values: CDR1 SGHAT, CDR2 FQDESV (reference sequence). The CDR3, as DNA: TGTGCCAGCAGGGCCGGGGGGGACGAGCAGTACTTC. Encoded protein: CASRAGGDEQYF.

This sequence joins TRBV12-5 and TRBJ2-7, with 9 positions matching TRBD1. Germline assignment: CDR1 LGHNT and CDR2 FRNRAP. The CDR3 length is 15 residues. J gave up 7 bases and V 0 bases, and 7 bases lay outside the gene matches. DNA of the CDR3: TGTGCTAGTGGTTTGGTAACAGGGGGCTCGTGGGAGCAGTACTTC. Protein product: CASGLVTGGSWEQYF. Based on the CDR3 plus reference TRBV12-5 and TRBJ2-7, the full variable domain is DARVTQTPRHKVTEMGQEVTMRCQPILGHNTVFWYRQTMMQGLELLAYFRNRAPLDDSGMPKDRFSAEMPDATLATLKIQPSEPRDSAVYFCASGLVTGGSWEQYFGPGTRLTVT.

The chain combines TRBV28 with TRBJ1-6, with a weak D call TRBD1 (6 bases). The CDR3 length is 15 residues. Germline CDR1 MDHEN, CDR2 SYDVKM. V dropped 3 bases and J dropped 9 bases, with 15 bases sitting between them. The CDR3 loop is CASSFLTGKSSPLHF. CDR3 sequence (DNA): TGTGCCAGCAGTTTTTTAACAGGGAAGAGTTCACCCCTCCACTTT.

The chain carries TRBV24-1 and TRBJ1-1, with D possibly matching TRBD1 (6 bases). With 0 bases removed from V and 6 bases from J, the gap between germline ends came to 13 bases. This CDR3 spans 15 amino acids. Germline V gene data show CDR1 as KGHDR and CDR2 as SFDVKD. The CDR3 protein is CATSDLRAGAAEAFF. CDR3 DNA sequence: TGTGCCACCAGTGATTTGCGAGCAGGGGCCGCTGAAGCTTTCTTT.

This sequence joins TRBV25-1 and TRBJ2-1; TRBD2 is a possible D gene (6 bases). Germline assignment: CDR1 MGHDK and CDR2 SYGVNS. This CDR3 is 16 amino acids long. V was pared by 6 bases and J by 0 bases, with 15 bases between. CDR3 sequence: CASRVPSDVSYNEQFF. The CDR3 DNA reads TGTGCCAGCAGGGTTCCTAGCGATGTCTCCTACAATGAGCAGTTCTTC.

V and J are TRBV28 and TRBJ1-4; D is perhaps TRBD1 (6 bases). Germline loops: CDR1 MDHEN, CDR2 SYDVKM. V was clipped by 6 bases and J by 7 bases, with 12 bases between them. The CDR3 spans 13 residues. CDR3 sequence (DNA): TGTGCCAGCAGCACCGGACAGATTGAAAAACTGTTTTTT. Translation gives CASSTGQIEKLFF.

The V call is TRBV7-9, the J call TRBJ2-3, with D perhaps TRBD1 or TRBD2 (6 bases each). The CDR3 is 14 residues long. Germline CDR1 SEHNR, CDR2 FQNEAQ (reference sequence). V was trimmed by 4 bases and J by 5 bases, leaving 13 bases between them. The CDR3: CASSSQGGQDTQYF. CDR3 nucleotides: TGTGCCAGCAGCTCCCAAGGGGGGCAAGATACGCAGTATTTT. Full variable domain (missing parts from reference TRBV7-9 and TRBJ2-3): DTGVSQNPRHKITKRGQNVTFRCDPISEHNRLYWYRQTLGQGPEFLTYFQNEAQLEKSRLLSDRFSAERPKGSFSTLEIQRTEQGDSAMYLCASSSQGGQDTQYFGPGTRLTVL.

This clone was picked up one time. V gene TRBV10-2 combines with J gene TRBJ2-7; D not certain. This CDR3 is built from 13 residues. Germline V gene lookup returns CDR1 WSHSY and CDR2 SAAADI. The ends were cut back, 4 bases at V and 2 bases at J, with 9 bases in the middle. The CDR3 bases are TGCGCCAGCAGTGGAAGAAGGCCCTACGAGCAGTACTTC. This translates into CASSGRRPYEQYF.

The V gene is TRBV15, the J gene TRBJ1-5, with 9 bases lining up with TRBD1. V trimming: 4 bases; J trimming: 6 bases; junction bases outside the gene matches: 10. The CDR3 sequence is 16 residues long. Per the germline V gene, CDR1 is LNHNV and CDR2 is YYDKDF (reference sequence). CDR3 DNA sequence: TGTGCCACCAGCATTCACAGGGGGCAATCAGGTCAGCCCCAGCATTTT. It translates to CATSIHRGQSGQPQHF.

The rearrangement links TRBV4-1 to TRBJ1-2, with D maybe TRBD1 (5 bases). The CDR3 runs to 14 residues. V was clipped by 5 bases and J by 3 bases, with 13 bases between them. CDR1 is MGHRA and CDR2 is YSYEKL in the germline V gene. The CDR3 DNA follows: TGCGCCAGCAGCAGGGGCTCGGGGGACTATGGCTACACCTTC. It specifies CASSRGSGDYGYTF.